The clone carrying this T cell receptor beta chain was picked up a small number of times. The germline V gene has CDR1 MNHEY and CDR2 SVGEGT. The CDR3 is 16 residues long. V shed 8 bases and J 3 bases; nucleotides not matched to a gene: 7. One entry per CDR3 protein results from TCRdb running MiXCR on the 5' RACE reads. The sample lists 450,000 or so distinct CDR3 sequences, less than 25% occurring once. This entry belongs to a study of identical twins. These same records also appear under a second study, on T cells expressing NK-cell markers.

The J gene is TRBJ2-1, the V gene TRBV6-2 or TRBV6-3; TRBD2 agrees at 13 bases. The TCR sequence derives from a woman between 18 and 29 years old in good health. The sample comprised CD4+ T cells sorted from blood. The CDR3 DNA reads TGTGCCAGCGGGAGGACTAGCGGGAGATTCTACAATGAGCAGTTCTTC. Protein sequence: CASGRTSGRFYNEQFF.